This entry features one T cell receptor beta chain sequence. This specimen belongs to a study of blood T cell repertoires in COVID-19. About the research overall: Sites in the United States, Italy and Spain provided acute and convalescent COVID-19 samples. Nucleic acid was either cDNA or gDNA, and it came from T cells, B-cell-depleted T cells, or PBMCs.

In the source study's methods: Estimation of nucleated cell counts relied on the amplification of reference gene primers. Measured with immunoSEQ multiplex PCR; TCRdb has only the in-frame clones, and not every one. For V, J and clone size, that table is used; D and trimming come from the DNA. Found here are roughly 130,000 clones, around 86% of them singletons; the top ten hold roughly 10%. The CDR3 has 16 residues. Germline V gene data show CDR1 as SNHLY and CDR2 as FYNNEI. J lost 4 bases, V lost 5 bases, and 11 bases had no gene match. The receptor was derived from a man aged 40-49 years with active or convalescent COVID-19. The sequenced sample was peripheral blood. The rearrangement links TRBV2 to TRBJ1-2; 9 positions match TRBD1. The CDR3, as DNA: TGTGCCAGCAGTCCCGGGACAGGGTTGGAATCCTATGGCTACACCTTC. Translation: CASSPGTGLESYGYTF.